The 26 T cell receptor beta chains reported below all come from one sample, sequenced in a study of T cell responses to AZD1222 COVID-19 vaccine. The assay was immunoSEQ multiplex PCR, and TCRdb's table has in-frame clones only and misses some. The data hold around 250,000 clones, with approximately 95% observed a single time. The sequencing used peripheral blood, collected on day 0 of AZD1222 vaccination. The receptors originated from an adult in good health.

The CDR3 nucleotides read TGTGCCAGCAGTAAGGGACAGGGGGCCTACAATGAGCAGTTCTTC. Translation gives CASSKGQGAYNEQFF. V and J are TRBV6-5 and TRBJ2-1, with TRBD1 matching 11 bases. After removal of 5 bases from V and 2 bases from J, the junction contained 2 bases not matched to a gene. There are 15 residues in the CDR3. The germline gives CDR1 MNHEY, CDR2 SVGAGI.

This chain connects TRBV29-1 to TRBJ2-3; the match to TRBD1 covers 7 bases. Germline CDR1 is SQVTM and CDR2 is ANQGSEA. V shed 3 bases and J 6 bases; nucleotides not matched to a gene: 12. The CDR3 is 15 residues long. CDR3 DNA: TGCAGCGTTGACCTCGGGTGGACAGGCCCCGATACGCAGTATTTT. The encoded protein is CSVDLGWTGPDTQYF.

The chain links TRBV3-1 (or the pseudogene TRBV3-2) to TRBJ1-6, with a tentative D call TRBD1 (5 bases). Germline loops: CDR1 LGHDT, CDR2 YNNKEL (reference sequence). CDR3 length: 15 amino acids. Trimming left V 2 bases short and J 9 bases short, with 14 bases between. This CDR3 is CASSQTWDSGSPLHF. CDR3 in DNA: TGTGCCAGCAGCCAAACGTGGGACTCGGGTTCACCCCTCCACTTT.

This chain joins TRBV27 and TRBJ1-1; perhaps TRBD1 as D (5 bases). V lost 5 bases to trimming and J lost 2 bases, with 15 bases between them. CDR1 and CDR2 (germline): MNHEY, SMNVEV (reference sequence). This CDR3 region has 15 residues. For the CDR3, the DNA is TGTGCCAGCAGTGCTGAATTCAGGGTCAACACTGAAGCTTTCTTT. Amino acid sequence: CASSAEFRVNTEAFF.

V and J are TRBV7-9 and TRBJ2-5; 8 bases are a match to TRBD1. This CDR3 comprises 16 residues. Germline CDR1 SEHNR, CDR2 FQNEAQ (reference sequence). J lost 5 bases, V lost 6 bases, and 14 bases had no gene match. The CDR3: CASRPQTGQAWETQYF. The CDR3 region has the DNA TGTGCCAGCAGACCCCAGACGGGACAGGCATGGGAGACCCAGTACTTC.

The chain has TRBV7-9 and TRBJ1-1, with a possible D match to TRBD1 (6 bases). The germline CDR1 and CDR2 sequences are SEHNR and FQNEAQ (reference sequence). The CDR3 extends over 14 amino acids. V dropped 3 bases and J dropped 1 base, with 9 bases sitting between them. Written as DNA, the CDR3 is TGTGCCAGCAGCTTGGCAGGGGCGAACACTGAAGCTTTCTTT. This codes for CASSLAGANTEAFF. Together with reference TRBV7-9 and TRBJ1-1, the CDR3 gives the full variable domain: DTGVSQNPRHKITKRGQNVTFRCDPISEHNRLYWYRQTLGQGPEFLTYFQNEAQLEKSRLLSDRFSAERPKGSFSTLEIQRTEQGDSAMYLCASSLAGANTEAFFGQGTRLTVV.

The V and J genes are TRBV21-1 and TRBJ2-7; TRBD2 is taken as the D call from the table, unchecked against the DNA. TRBV21-1 is reported as a pseudogene. The CDR3 has 15 amino acids. The CDR3 DNA reads as TGTGCCAGCAGCAAACCCACTAGATGGGGAAAAGAGCAGTACTTC. Its translation is CASSKPTRWGKEQYF.

The chain employs TRBV10-1 and TRBJ2-1; 8 bases match TRBD2. The CDR3 sequence is 13 residues long. With V trimmed by 9 bases and J by 5 bases, 6 bases remained unmatched. Germline V gives CDR1 WNHNN, CDR2 SYGVQD (reference sequence). The CDR3 nucleotides read TGCGCCAGAAGCGGGGGTACGAACAATGAGCAGTTCTTC. Amino acid sequence: CARSGGTNNEQFF.

A few counts support this clone. V gene TRBV6-2 or TRBV6-3 combines with J gene TRBJ2-7; no reliable D call. V gave up 3 bases and J gave up 1 base, with 10 bases separating them. CDR1 and CDR2 from the germline V gene are MNHEY and SVGEGT. This CDR3 is 14 amino acids long. The CDR3 protein is CASSYGDHSYEQYF. The CDR3 region has the DNA TGTGCCAGCAGTTATGGAGACCATTCCTACGAGCAGTACTTC.

The chain joins TRBV7-8 to TRBJ1-6; unclear D gene. CDR1 and CDR2 (germline): SGHVS, FQNEAQ. The CDR3 is 13 residues long. Trimming shortened V by 1 base and J by 14 bases, and 12 bases separated the two germline ends. The CDR3 loop reads CASSLDAVPTLHF. The CDR3 DNA reads TGTGCCAGCAGCTTAGATGCAGTACCAACCCTCCACTTT. The entire variable domain, with the rest obtained from reference TRBV7-8 and TRBJ1-6, is as follows: GAGVSQSPRYKVAKRGQDVALRCDPISGHVSLFWYQQALGQGPEFLTYFQNEAQLDKSGLPSDRFFAERPEGSVSTLKIQRTQQEDSAVYLCASSLDAVPTLHFGNGTRLTVT.

The chain joins TRBV27 to TRBJ1-1; 9 bases are shared with TRBD1. Per the germline V gene, CDR1 is MNHEY and CDR2 is SMNVEV (reference sequence). CDR3 length equals 13 residues. V shed 6 bases and J 11 bases; nucleotides not matched to a gene: 10. This CDR3 reads CASRLLQGAVAFF. The CDR3 region has the DNA TGTGCCAGCAGACTACTACAGGGGGCGGTGGCTTTCTTT.

The chain carries TRBV4-1 and TRBJ2-7, with TRBD2 identical over 11 bases. The V gene end was trimmed by 0 bases and the J gene end by 2 bases; junction bases not matched to a gene: 15. This CDR3 comprises 20 residues. Germline assignment: CDR1 MGHRA and CDR2 YSYEKL. The CDR3: CASSQDRRFSSGRPPYEQYF. The DNA for the CDR3 is TGCGCCAGCAGCCAAGATCGACGGTTTTCTAGCGGGAGGCCCCCCTACGAGCAGTACTTC.

The chain combines TRBV28 with TRBJ2-7; TRBD2 is a possible D gene (5 bases). The germline V gene encodes CDR1 MDHEN and CDR2 SYDVKM. Trimming took off 2 bases at V and 7 bases at J, with 12 bases between the two ends. The CDR3 contains 13 residues. The CDR3 nucleotides read TGTGCCAGCAGTTTAGGGCAGTCGGGAGAGCAGTACTTC. It encodes CASSLGQSGEQYF.

The chain joins TRBV9 to TRBJ1-2, with D perhaps TRBD1 (6 bases). This CDR3 has 15 residues. CDR1 is SGDLS, CDR2 YYNGEE, per germline. Trimming cost V 0 bases and J 4 bases, with 13 bases left between them. CDR3 residues: CASSVAQGRTYGYTF. CDR3 bases: TGTGCCAGCAGCGTAGCTCAGGGGAGGACCTATGGCTACACCTTC. Variable domain in full (rest from reference TRBV9 and TRBJ1-2): DSGVTQTPKHLITATGQRVTLRCSPRSGDLSVYWYQQSLDQGLQFLIQYYNGEERAKGNILERFSAQQFPDLHSELNLSSLELGDSALYFCASSVAQGRTYGYTFGSGTRLTVV.

The chain joins TRBV21-1 to TRBJ2-2; TRBD2 is the table's D call and was not checked against the DNA. TRBV21-1 is noted as a pseudogene. The CDR3 sequence is 17 residues long. The CDR3 sequence: CASSFFSGGGDTGELFF. The CDR3 coding sequence is TGTGCCAGCAGCTTCTTTTCGGGGGGTGGAGACACCGGGGAGCTGTTTTTT.

The chain carries TRBV3-1 (or the pseudogene TRBV3-2) and TRBJ2-1; 13 nucleotides match TRBD2. V was pared by 1 base and J by 7 bases, with 7 bases of the junction left unmatched. The CDR3 length is 17 residues. The germline V gene has CDR1 LGHDT and CDR2 YNNKEL (reference sequence). This chain's CDR3 is CASSQGSGTSGKNEQFF. The CDR3 DNA reads TGTGCCAGCAGCCAAGGCTCCGGGACTAGCGGGAAGAATGAGCAGTTCTTC.

The chain carries TRBV6-5 and TRBJ1-1, with TRBD1 identical over 7 bases. CDR3 length equals 14 residues. The J segment lost 1 base and the V segment lost 5 bases, leaving 4 bases of the junction unmatched. Looked up from germline, CDR1 is MNHEY and CDR2 is SVGAGI. As DNA, the CDR3 is TGTGCCAGCAGTAACCACAGGGGGAACACTGAAGCTTTCTTT. The encoded protein is CASSNHRGNTEAFF.

CDR3 in DNA: TGTGCCAGCACCATAAAGGGAGGGGGCGGCTCCTATAATTCACCCCTCCACTTT. Its translation: CASTIKGGGGSYNSPLHF. The genes are TRBV21-1 and TRBJ1-6. TRBV21-1 is a pseudogene locus. The CDR3 runs to 18 residues.

V and J are TRBV6-6 and TRBJ2-7; D gene ambiguous. Per germline, CDR1 MNHNY and CDR2 SVGAGI (reference sequence). The ends were cut back, 6 bases at V and 4 bases at J, with 19 bases in the middle. This CDR3 comprises 15 residues. The DNA for the CDR3 is TGTGCCAGCAGCCACGAGCAGGATCGCCTATACGAGCAGTACTTC. Amino acids: CASSHEQDRLYEQYF.

The chain uses TRBV4-3 and TRBJ1-2; D is possibly TRBD1 (6 bases). From germline, CDR1 is LGHNA and CDR2 YSLEER. V lost 0 bases and J 6 bases, leaving 11 bases between the germline ends. There are 14 residues in the CDR3. The CDR3 spells CASSQDGRGNGYTF. As DNA, the CDR3 is TGCGCCAGCAGCCAAGATGGTAGGGGGAATGGCTACACCTTC.

V and J are TRBV4-1 and TRBJ2-2; 11 nucleotides line up with TRBD1. The V segment lost 0 bases and the J segment 7 bases; nucleotides outside the gene matches: 7. CDR3 size: 17 residues. Germline assignment: CDR1 MGHRA and CDR2 YSYEKL. The CDR3 DNA is TGCGCCAGCAGCCAAGACCCGGGACAGGGGGGGAACGGGGAGCTGTTTTTT. Protein product: CASSQDPGQGGNGELFF.

This chain joins TRBV29-1 and TRBJ1-1, with unresolved D. Germline lookup yields CDR1 SQVTM and CDR2 ANQGSEA. The length of the CDR3 is 11 residues. Trimming took 5 bases from V and 5 from J, leaving 9 bases between them. CDR3 coding DNA: TGCAGCGTTATGACGGTAACTGAAGCTTTCTTT. Translating gives CSVMTVTEAFF.

The chain couples TRBV5-4 to TRBJ1-2; possibly TRBD1 for D (5 bases). Per the germline V gene, CDR1 is SGHNT and CDR2 is YYREEE (reference sequence). CDR3 length equals 14 residues. Trimming removed 4 bases at V and 8 bases at J, with 18 bases between. This CDR3 is CASSLDIGVGGYTF. In DNA form, the CDR3 reads TGTGCCAGCAGCCTTGACATAGGGGTTGGGGGCTACACCTTC.

Only one count was recorded for this clone. The chain is built from TRBV28 and TRBJ2-2; TRBD2 matches 12 bases. The CDR3 loop spans 16 amino acids. Germline V gene lookup returns CDR1 MDHEN and CDR2 SYDVKM. Trimming at V came to 8 bases and at J to 5 bases, leaving 9 bases not matched to a gene. The CDR3: CASGTPSGRGTGELFF. The CDR3 DNA reads TGTGCCAGCGGAACCCCTAGCGGGAGGGGGACCGGGGAGCTGTTTTTT.

J is TRBJ2-7 and V is TRBV6-6; no clear D gene. The CDR3 is 15 amino acids. The V gene lost 2 bases and the J gene lost 0 bases, with 11 bases spanning the gap. Germline V gives CDR1 MNHNY, CDR2 SVGAGI (reference sequence). The CDR3 DNA sequence: TGTGCCAGCAGTTACAGTGCAGGAAGCTCCTACGAGCAGTACTTC. Protein product: CASSYSAGSSYEQYF.

This chain links TRBV7-8 with TRBJ2-7; TRBD1 matches 8 bases. The germline V gene encodes CDR1 SGHVS and CDR2 FQNEAQ. The CDR3 has 17 residues. Trimming at V came to 5 bases and at J to 2 bases, leaving 14 bases not matched to a gene. The CDR3 is CASSPTQPPGQAYEQYF. The CDR3, as DNA: TGTGCCAGCAGCCCTACCCAACCCCCGGGACAGGCCTACGAGCAGTACTTC.